The 18 T cell receptor beta chains below were found in one sample sequenced in a study of prognosis after radiotherapy for stage I lung cancer. TCR beta CDR3 was amplified from genomic DNA by two-round multiplex PCR. Every TRBV and TRBJ gene had its own specific primer in first-round PCR. TCRdb reanalysed the multiplex PCR reads using MiXCR and keeps one entry per CDR3 protein. The table has about 16,000 distinct CDR3 sequences, less than 45% seen once. This specimen consisted of PBMCs, obtained before or after stereotactic body radiation therapy (not recorded which). The receptors come from a donor over 45 with non-small cell lung cancer.

This clonotype appeared many times. The J gene is TRBJ1-4, the V gene TRBV2; the D gene is possibly TRBD1 (6 bases). Germline CDR1 reads SNHLY; CDR2 reads FYNNEI. This CDR3 contains 14 residues. The V end lost 4 bases, the J end lost 5 bases, and 11 bases lay between the germline ends. The DNA for the CDR3 is TGTGCCAGCAGTGGGTCAGGGGACAATGAAAAACTGTTTTTT. Its protein product is CASSGSGDNEKLFF.

CDR3 region: CASSRTGIAGELFF. The CDR3 region has the DNA TGTGCCAGCTCAAGGACAGGGATTGCCGGGGAGCTGTTTTTT. The chain links TRBV6-1 to TRBJ2-2; 8 bases are a match to TRBD1. Trimming took 8 bases from V and 6 from J; bases not matched to a gene: 8. Per germline, CDR1 MNHNS and CDR2 SASEGT. There are 14 residues in the CDR3.

This clonotype is classed as medium-sized. The chain employs TRBV6-1 and TRBJ1-1, with 8 bases aligning to TRBD1. J was trimmed by 4 bases and V by 3 bases; bases with no gene match: 4. Germline-derived CDR1 and CDR2 are MNHNS and SASEGT. There are 14 residues in the CDR3. CDR3 nucleotide sequence: TGTGCCAGCAGTGATCAGGGGGCTAGCACTGAAGCTTTCTTT. Translating gives CASSDQGASTEAFF.

The sample holds many counts of this clonotype. A read error may be the cause here, since a much bigger clone is one base away. The final CDR3 position lacks the conserved phenylalanine or tryptophan, pointing to a likely read error. This sequence joins TRBV7-8 and TRBJ2-1, with D possibly TRBD1 on 5 matching bases. CDR1 is SGHVS and CDR2 is FQNEAQ in the germline V gene. The V end lost 1 base, the J end lost 7 bases, and 8 bases lay between the germline ends. The CDR3 sequence is 13 residues long. CDR3 nucleotides: TGTGCCAGCAGCTTAGGGGCAGGGAATGAGCAGTTCCTC. The encoded protein is CASSLGAGNEQFL.

This clonotype was seen at least ten times. V usage is TRBV7-8 and J usage is TRBJ1-5; D is undetermined. The V gene's germline CDR1 is SGHVS and CDR2 FQNEAQ. This CDR3 is built from 16 residues. The V and J ends lost 3 bases and 4 bases respectively, with 16 bases between them. The CDR3 sequence is CASSLGLEGRNQPQHF. The CDR3 DNA sequence: TGTGCCAGCAGCTTGGGTTTGGAAGGAAGGAATCAGCCCCAGCATTTT. The whole variable domain, filled in from reference TRBV7-8 and TRBJ1-5, reads GAGVSQSPRYKVAKRGQDVALRCDPISGHVSLFWYQQALGQGPEFLTYFQNEAQLDKSGLPSDRFFAERPEGSVSTLKIQRTQQEDSAVYLCASSLGLEGRNQPQHFGDGTRLSIL.

The chain couples TRBV27 to TRBJ2-1, with TRBD2 matching 10 bases. Germline loops: CDR1 MNHEY, CDR2 SMNVEV (reference sequence). This CDR3 comprises 15 residues. Losses at the gene ends were 10 bases for V and 9 bases for J; bases not matched to a gene: 15. The CDR3 loop is CATANLAGDSGEQFF. CDR3 coding DNA: TGTGCCACCGCCAACCTAGCGGGAGATTCGGGTGAGCAGTTCTTC.

The sample holds one count of this clonotype. This CDR3 reads CASTWGAGELFF. DNA for the CDR3: TGTGCCAGCACGTGGGGCGCCGGGGAGCTGTTTTTT. The gene calls are TRBV6-2 or TRBV6-3 and TRBJ2-2, with TRBD1 as a possible D gene (5 bases). CDR1 is MNHEY and CDR2 is SVGEGT in the germline V gene. There are 12 residues in the CDR3. V shed 7 bases and J shed 6 bases, with 9 bases lying between them.

This clonotype was seen at least ten times. V is TRBV19 and J is TRBJ1-6; TRBD1 might be the D (5 bases). Looked up from germline, CDR1 is LNHDA and CDR2 is SQIVND (reference sequence). The ends were cut back, 7 bases at V and 8 bases at J, with 24 bases in the middle. This CDR3 spans 17 amino acids. The CDR3 nucleotides are TGTGCCAGTACCGACCCAATTAGGGGAAAATCCGATTCACCCCTCCACTTT. As protein: CASTDPIRGKSDSPLHF.

Concerning this clonotype: A far larger clone differs by one base, so this is likely a read error. This rearrangement joins TRBV6-4 to TRBJ1-3; unclear D gene. The germline V gene encodes CDR1 MRHNA and CDR2 SNTAGT. This CDR3 region has 14 residues. V was clipped by 8 bases and J by 4 bases, with 15 bases between them. The CDR3 reads CASGRTREGNTIYF. CDR3 coding DNA: TGTGCCAGCGGACGAACCCGGGAGGGAAACACCATATATTTT.

On this clonotype: Sequence at one end of the junction differs from germline and may be a read error. The rearrangement links TRBV7-6 to TRBJ2-2, with 8 bases fitting TRBD1. Germline CDR1 is SGHVS and CDR2 is FNYEAQ. CDR3 length equals 19 residues. The CDR3 loop reads CAISSPPGGQVGNTVELFF. The CDR3 DNA sequence: TGTGCCATCTCCTCCCCCCCAGGGGGCCAGGTGGGGAACACCGTGGAGCTGTTTTTT. Based on the CDR3 plus reference TRBV7-6 and TRBJ2-2, the full variable domain is GAGVSQSPRYKVTKRGQDVALRCDPISGHVSLYWYRQALGQGPEFLTYFNYEAQQDKSGLPNDRFSAERPEGSISTLTIQRTEQRDSAMYRCAISSPPGGQVGNTVELFFGEGSRLTVL.

The chain has TRBV28 and TRBJ2-7; TRBD2 matches 16 bases. With V trimmed by 5 bases and J by 7 bases, 5 bases remained unmatched. Germline CDR1 MDHEN, CDR2 SYDVKM. The CDR3 spans 15 residues. CDR3 in amino acids: CASSLGLAGGREQYF. The CDR3 DNA reads as TGTGCCAGCAGTCTGGGACTAGCGGGAGGGCGAGAGCAGTACTTC.

The J gene is TRBJ1-2, the V gene TRBV6-2 or TRBV6-3; D remains ambiguous. There are 13 residues in the CDR3. Germline lookup yields CDR1 MNHEY and CDR2 SVGEGT. Trimming pared 7 bases from V and 1 base from J, leaving 10 bases between. The CDR3 loop reads CASNPHGNYGYTF. The CDR3, as DNA: TGTGCCAGCAACCCCCACGGTAACTATGGCTACACCTTC.

This clonotype showed up many times. The rearrangement links TRBV5-8 to TRBJ1-2; 9 bases fit TRBD1. Per the germline V gene, CDR1 is SGHTS and CDR2 is YDEGEE. V shed 3 bases, J shed 2 bases, and the junction held 5 bases outside the gene matches. The CDR3 runs 15 residues. CDR3 coding DNA: TGTGCCAGCAGCTCTACCGGGACAGGGAACTATGGCTACACCTTC. It specifies CASSSTGTGNYGYTF.

In this sample, this clonotype is medium-sized (0.01 to 0.1%). This chain uses TRBV6-1 with TRBJ1-2, with 10 bases matching TRBD1. CDR3 length equals 14 residues. Germline CDR1 is MNHNS and CDR2 is SASEGT. V shed 0 bases and J 14 bases; nucleotides not matched to a gene: 9. CDR3 nucleotide sequence: TGTGCCAGCAGTGAAGCAGCCGACAGGGGGCTGTTTACCTTC. This translates into CASSEAADRGLFTF.

As for this clonotype: A much larger clone is a single base away; this may be a read error. This chain connects TRBV12-3 or TRBV12-4 to TRBJ2-5, with D uncertain. The germline V and J ends were trimmed by 4 bases and 4 bases, with 10 bases remaining between them. The CDR3 loop spans 13 amino acids. CDR3 sequence (DNA): TGTGCCAGCAGTTGGGTAACGGGAGAGACCCAGTACTTC. It yields the protein CASSWVTGETQYF.

A note on this clonotype: This may come from a read error, since a much larger clone is one base off. The chain carries TRBV6-2 or TRBV6-3 and TRBJ2-7; no definite D call. Germline assignment: CDR1 MNHEY and CDR2 SVGEGT. The CDR3 has 13 amino acids. The CDR3 nucleotides are TGTGCCAGCGGTGAAAACCCCTCTTACGATCAGTACTTC. This translates into CASGENPSYDQYF.

The chain employs TRBV20-1 and TRBJ2-7; 11 nucleotides agree with TRBD2. The CDR3 has 16 amino acids. Germline CDR1 DFQATT, CDR2 SNEGSKA (reference sequence). V lost 3 bases, J lost 6 bases, and 13 bases stayed unmatched. As DNA, the CDR3 is TGCAGTGCTAGGCTTGCTCGCGGGACTAGCGGTCGCGAGCAGTACTTC. Translation: CSARLARGTSGREQYF.

This chain uses TRBV6-5 with TRBJ2-2, with 7 bases lining up with TRBD2. The CDR3 totals 14 residues. Germline trimming cut 4 bases from V and 6 bases from J; bases unmatched to any gene: 5. The germline gives CDR1 MNHEY, CDR2 SVGAGI. The CDR3 sequence is CASSFSGWAGELFF. The CDR3 DNA reads TGTGCCAGCAGTTTTAGCGGGTGGGCCGGGGAGCTGTTTTTT.